These T cell receptor beta chains were read from a single sample in a study of molecular identifiers for immune sequencing clone quantification. TCRdb re-called the PCR reads through MiXCR, storing one row per CDR3 protein. This table has about 640,000 distinct CDR3 sequences, about 20% appearing once. The sample was naive CD8+ T cells from blood, with Jurkat cell RNA spiked in. Receptors were obtained from a human donor in good health. Some libraries in this study had Jurkat cell RNA spiked in. Both conserved end residues are part of each CDR3. Each record gives: J gene, D gene, V gene, clone size, CDR3 protein, CDR3 DNA. D genes are given only for firm matches. The size field is filled for only some rows; it gives once, few, many or a size class.

TRBJ1-1	-	TRBV7-9	many	CASSSFGTEAFF	TGTGCCAGCAGCTCCTTCGGCACTGAAGCTTTCTTT
TRBJ1-4	-	TRBV12-3/TRBV12-4	-	CASRVGLGEKLFF	TGTGCCAGCAGGGTCGGTCTAGGTGAAAAACTGTTTTTT
TRBJ1-2	-	TRBV6-6	many	CASSYLRDGGNYGYTF	TGTGCCAGCAGTTACCTCCGGGACGGAGGTAACTATGGCTACACCTTC
TRBJ1-3	TRBD1	TRBV20-1	many	CSARDPDREGNTIYF	TGCAGTGCTAGAGATCCGGACAGGGAAGGAAACACCATATATTTT
TRBJ2-7	-	TRBV12-3/TRBV12-4	many	CASGVSYEQYF	TGTGCCAGCGGGGTCTCCTACGAGCAGTACTTC
TRBJ1-3	TRBD1	TRBV6-5	few	CASSYSLTGSGNTIYF	TGTGCCAGCAGTTACTCGCTGACAGGGTCTGGAAACACCATATATTTT
TRBJ2-2	TRBD1	TRBV29-1	many	CSVTGGTGELFF	TGCAGCGTTACAGGGGGCACCGGGGAGCTGTTTTTT
TRBJ2-2	-	TRBV12-3/TRBV12-4	few	CASSLVAVGELFF	TGTGCCAGCAGTTTGGTAGCAGTGGGGGAGCTGTTTTTT
TRBJ2-7	-	TRBV6-1	many	CASSELGKRAYEQYF	TGTGCCAGCAGTGAACTGGGCAAACGGGCCTACGAGCAGTACTTC
TRBJ2-5	TRBD1	TRBV7-9	-	CAGRTTGAETQYF	TGTGCCGGCAGAACGACAGGGGCAGAGACCCAGTACTTC
TRBJ1-5	TRBD1	TRBV19	many	CASSMATGDQPQHF	TGTGCCAGTAGTATGGCGACAGGGGATCAGCCCCAGCATTTT
TRBJ1-1	TRBD1	TRBV12-3/TRBV12-4	many	CASSFARDRGNTEAFF	TGTGCCAGCAGTTTTGCCCGGGACAGGGGAAACACTGAAGCTTTCTTT
TRBJ1-6	-	TRBV4-3	many	CASSQDFRGDYNSPLHF	TGCGCCAGCAGCCAAGATTTTCGGGGAGATTATAATTCACCCCTCCACTTT
TRBJ1-4	-	TRBV7-9	-	CASSSTLTANEKLFF	TGTGCCAGCAGCTCGACACTGACAGCAAATGAAAAACTGTTTTTT
TRBJ2-5	-	TRBV20-1	few	CSAPLGHLQETQYF	TGCAGTGCGCCACTTGGACACCTCCAAGAGACCCAGTACTTC
TRBJ1-6	-	TRBV14	many	CASSQALGINSPLHF	TGTGCCAGCAGCCAAGCCTTAGGGATTAATTCACCCCTCCACTTT
TRBJ1-4	-	TRBV6-6	-	CASSPEILTNEKLFF	TGTGCCAGCAGTCCCGAGATACTGACTAATGAAAAACTGTTTTTT
TRBJ2-5	-	TRBV10-3	few	CAISESGLGETQYF	TGTGCCATCAGTGAGTCGGGGTTGGGGGAGACCCAGTACTTC
TRBJ2-7	-	TRBV15	many	CATSRDRGTAYEQYF	TGTGCCACCAGCAGAGATCGGGGGACAGCCTACGAGCAGTACTTC
TRBJ2-7	TRBD2	TRBV4-1	many	CATSSGGGSYEQYF	TGCGCCACTTCGAGCGGGGGGGGTTCCTACGAGCAGTACTTC
TRBJ1-5	TRBD1	TRBV6-5	few	CASSPLSGTGYSNQPQHF	TGTGCCAGCAGTCCATTATCCGGGACAGGGTATAGCAATCAGCCCCAGCATTTT
TRBJ2-6	-	TRBV6-6	-	CASSALGPRVSGANVLTF	TGTGCCAGCAGTGCTCTGGGACCGCGGGTTAGTGGGGCCAACGTCCTGACTTTC
TRBJ2-3	-	TRBV7-9	many	CASSLMAGAGDTQYF	TGTGCCAGCAGCTTGATGGCGGGGGCGGGAGATACGCAGTATTTT
TRBJ2-4	TRBD2	TRBV6-1	many	CASSEEVGGAQNIQYF	TGTGCCAGCAGTGAAGAGGTCGGGGGGGCCCAAAACATTCAGTACTTC
TRBJ1-2	-	TRBV6-2/TRBV6-3	few	CASSYSLRQTRSYGYTF	TGTGCCAGCAGTTACTCGTTACGACAGACCCGAAGCTATGGCTACACCTTC
TRBJ2-3	TRBD2	TRBV9	many	CASSVGAGDADTQYF	TGTGCCAGCAGCGTAGGTGCGGGAGACGCAGATACGCAGTATTTT
TRBJ2-2	-	TRBV11-3	-	CASSLLATTGELFF	TGTGCCAGCAGCTTACTAGCTACTACCGGGGAGCTGTTTTTT
TRBJ2-7	-	TRBV11-2	-	CASSPRFAGMGEQYF	TGTGCCAGCAGCCCCCGTTTCGCGGGGATGGGCGAGCAGTACTTC
TRBJ2-2	-	TRBV20-1	many	CSASSAGELFF	TGCAGTGCTAGCTCGGCCGGGGAGCTGTTTTTT
TRBJ1-2	-	TRBV3-1	many	CASSLSLTDYYGYTF	TGTGCCAGCAGCCTAAGCTTGACAGACTACTATGGCTACACCTTC
TRBJ1-1	-	TRBV5-4	many	CASSLWGGATEAFF	TGTGCCAGCAGCTTGTGGGGTGGAGCGACTGAAGCTTTCTTT
TRBJ1-6	-	TRBV4-3	many	CASSQDRNHSPLHF	TGCGCCAGCAGCCAAGATCGGAACCATTCACCCCTCCACTTT
TRBJ1-5	-	TRBV12-3/TRBV12-4	few	CASSSSARGNQPQHF	TGTGCCAGCAGTTCATCCGCCAGGGGCAATCAGCCCCAGCATTTT
TRBJ1-6	-	TRBV27	-	CASSFMLPGPSDSPLHF	TGTGCCAGCAGTTTTATGCTTCCTGGCCCCTCGGATTCACCCCTCCACTTT
TRBJ2-3	TRBD1	TRBV11-2	many	CASSVTGGLNTDTQYF	TGTGCCAGCAGCGTGACAGGGGGTCTTAACACAGATACGCAGTATTTT
TRBJ2-3	-	TRBV7-9	many	CASSSHQGADTQYF	TGTGCCAGCAGCTCTCATCAGGGAGCAGATACGCAGTATTTT
TRBJ2-5	-	TRBV7-8	many	CASSLTAGSSQETQYF	TGTGCCAGCAGCTTAACAGCGGGCTCCTCCCAAGAGACCCAGTACTTC
TRBJ2-3	TRBD1	TRBV12-3/TRBV12-4	-	CTSSSGQDRVVTDTQYF	TGTACCAGCAGTTCGGGACAGGATAGGGTGGTGACAGATACGCAGTATTTT
TRBJ2-4	-	TRBV4-3	many	CASSQGVSGRVRNIQYF	TGCGCCAGCAGCCAAGGGGTTTCAGGCAGGGTTCGAAACATTCAGTACTTC
TRBJ1-1	-	TRBV19	many	CASSQDNTEAFF	TGTGCCAGTAGTCAGGATAACACTGAAGCTTTCTTT
TRBJ1-5	TRBD1	TRBV4-1	many	CASSHALDRNQPQHF	TGCGCCAGCAGCCATGCGCTGGACAGGAATCAGCCCCAGCATTTT
TRBJ2-7	-	TRBV19	many	CASSGDGGGDTYEQYF	TGTGCCAGTAGTGGGGACGGCGGAGGGGATACCTACGAGCAGTACTTC
TRBJ1-5	-	TRBV5-5	many	CASSPDALNQPQHF	TGTGCCAGCAGCCCGGACGCCCTCAATCAGCCCCAGCATTTT
TRBJ2-7	-	TRBV5-1	many	CASSPGQRYEQYF	TGTGCCAGCAGCCCCGGACAGAGATACGAGCAGTACTTC
TRBJ2-7	-	TRBV6-1	-	CASTTAVWEQYF	TGTGCCAGCACCACAGCCGTTTGGGAGCAGTACTTC
TRBJ2-3	-	TRBV12-3/TRBV12-4	many	CASSPDGIHTDTQYF	TGTGCCAGCAGCCCCGACGGAATTCACACAGATACGCAGTATTTT
TRBJ2-3	TRBD2	TRBV5-4	many	CASSLVASGSPDTQYF	TGTGCCAGCAGCTTGGTCGCTAGCGGGAGCCCAGATACGCAGTATTTT
TRBJ2-7	TRBD2	TRBV7-6	many	CASSLEGSGAYEQYF	TGTGCCAGCAGCCTCGAGGGTAGCGGGGCCTACGAGCAGTACTTC
TRBJ2-7	TRBD1	TRBV4-1	many	CASSQDGTETYEQYF	TGCGCCAGCAGCCAAGATGGGACAGAAACCTACGAGCAGTACTTC
TRBJ2-7	TRBD1	TRBV5-6	-	CASSDGQGGEQYF	TGTGCCAGCAGCGACGGACAGGGCGGCGAGCAGTACTTC
TRBJ1-5	-	TRBV19	many	CATRNYRVMWQPQHF	TGTGCCACCCGCAACTACAGGGTGATGTGGCAGCCCCAGCATTTT
TRBJ1-1	-	TRBV4-3	many	CASSQVGKSDTEAFF	TGCGCCAGCAGCCAAGTTGGGAAGTCAGACACTGAAGCTTTCTTT
TRBJ2-5	-	TRBV29-1	-	CSVVGSSRDQETQYF	TGCAGCGTTGTTGGGTCTAGCCGAGACCAAGAGACCCAGTACTTC
TRBJ2-3	TRBD2	TRBV12-3/TRBV12-4	many	CASSENSGRVDTQYF	TGTGCCAGCAGTGAAAATAGCGGGAGGGTGGATACGCAGTATTTT
TRBJ1-1	TRBD1	TRBV7-8	many	CASRQGVAGTEAFF	TGTGCCAGCAGGCAGGGGGTCGCGGGCACTGAAGCTTTCTTT
TRBJ1-1	-	TRBV6-2/TRBV6-3	many	CASSTGGRNTEAFF	TGTGCCAGCTCCACGGGGGGCCGGAACACTGAAGCTTTCTTT
TRBJ1-2	-	TRBV15	few	CATSREGAYGYTF	TGTGCCACCAGCAGAGAGGGAGCCTATGGCTACACCTTC